The 16 T cell receptor beta chains listed next were all sequenced from one sample in a study of cytomegalovirus exposure and HLA in healthy donors. PCR primers comprised 60 Vbeta and 13 Jbeta primers. Assay: immunoSEQ multiplex PCR; the TCRdb copy retains only in-frame clones and omits some. Here the sample spans roughly 110,000 clones, 60% to 80% being singletons. The specimen sequenced was PBMCs. The receptors shown here come from a boy under 18 in good health and CMV-seronegative.

The chain is built from TRBV27 and TRBJ2-7; TRBD2 aligns across 14 bases. J was trimmed by 3 bases and V by 11 bases; bases with no gene match: 3. Germline CDR1 reads MNHEY; CDR2 reads SMNVEV (reference sequence). This CDR3 spans 13 amino acids. The CDR3 loop reads CAAGLAGGYEQYF. CDR3 DNA sequence: TGTGCCGCCGGACTAGCGGGGGGCTACGAGCAGTACTTC.

The V call is TRBV5-1, the J call TRBJ2-5, with a weak D call TRBD2 (6 bases). Trimming took 3 bases from V and 5 from J, leaving 17 bases between them. The CDR3 has 15 residues. The germline V gene encodes CDR1 SGHRS and CDR2 YFSETQ. Here the CDR3 DNA reads TGCGCCAGCAGCTCGATGGACCCAGGAGGGGAGACCCAGTACTTC. As protein: CASSSMDPGGETQYF.

CDR3 residues: CASRVQITTYEQYF. Written as DNA, the CDR3 is TGTGCCAGCAGGGTACAGATTACCACCTACGAGCAGTACTTC. V and J are TRBV6-5 and TRBJ2-7; no clear D. Germline V gives CDR1 MNHEY, CDR2 SVGAGI. V shed 6 bases and J shed 2 bases, with 14 bases lying between them. The length of the CDR3 is 14 residues.

The rearrangement links TRBV27 to TRBJ2-7; 7 nucleotides align to TRBD1. Germline V gene sequence: CDR1 MNHEY, CDR2 SMNVEV (reference sequence). Trimming took 6 bases from V and 0 from J; bases not matched to a gene: 11. The length of the CDR3 is 16 residues. In nucleotides, the CDR3 is TGTGCCAGCAGCCACCGGGGACAGCAGTCCTCCTACGAGCAGTACTTC. This codes for CASSHRGQQSSYEQYF.

The chain carries TRBV27 and TRBJ1-3; 7 bases align to TRBD1. Per germline, CDR1 MNHEY and CDR2 SMNVEV (reference sequence). The CDR3 extends over 13 amino acids. With 6 bases clipped from V and 3 bases from J, the junction kept 2 bases outside the gene matches. The CDR3 region has the DNA TGTGCCAGCAGGGGACAGAGTGGAAACACCATATATTTT. It translates to CASRGQSGNTIYF.

In this sample, this clone turned up a few times. The gene calls are TRBV5-6 and TRBJ2-1; 9 bases are shared with TRBD1. This CDR3 is 15 amino acids long. The trim removed 2 bases at V and 11 bases at J, leaving 11 bases unmatched. The germline CDR1 and CDR2 sequences are SGHDT and YYEEEE. The CDR3 sequence: CASSFRTGVSIKQFF. CDR3 in DNA: TGTGCCAGCAGCTTTCGGACAGGGGTATCGATTAAGCAGTTCTTC.

The genes are TRBV5-4 and TRBJ2-1; no clear D gene. The CDR3 spans 15 residues. V lost 0 bases and J 0 bases, leaving 7 bases between the germline ends. Germline assignment: CDR1 SGHNT and CDR2 YYREEE (reference sequence). The CDR3, as DNA: TGTGCCAGCAGCTTGGAGGAGCTCTCCTACAATGAGCAGTTCTTC. Amino acids: CASSLEELSYNEQFF.

This chain joins TRBV2 and TRBJ2-2; D is possibly TRBD1 (6 bases). Deletions cut 3 bases from V and 4 bases from J, with 15 bases between. This CDR3 region has 16 residues. CDR1 and CDR2 from the germline V gene are SNHLY and FYNNEI. The CDR3 protein is CASSDRGAESTGELFF. In DNA, the CDR3 is TGTGCCAGCAGTGACAGGGGTGCGGAAAGCACCGGGGAGCTGTTTTTT.

The chain is built from TRBV21-1 and TRBJ2-3; the table assigns TRBD2, which was not confirmed against the DNA. TRBV21-1 is noted as a pseudogene. The CDR3 spans 15 residues. CDR3 region: CASSNRGASTDTQYF. In nucleotides, the CDR3 is TGTGCCAGCAGCAATCGGGGGGCGAGCACAGATACGCAGTATTTT.

The chain has TRBV19 and TRBJ2-7, with D perhaps matching TRBD1 (6 bases). The CDR3 totals 14 residues. The germline V gene encodes CDR1 LNHDA and CDR2 SQIVND (reference sequence). The V end lost 6 bases, the J end lost 5 bases, and 17 bases lay between the germline ends. As DNA, the CDR3 is TGTGCCAGTAGCCGGTCATGGGGGCGCAACGAGCAGTACTTC. Translation gives CASSRSWGRNEQYF.

The rearrangement links TRBV29-1 to TRBJ2-1; 7 bases are shared with TRBD2. Unmatched junction bases numbered 5, after V lost 4 bases and J lost 5 bases. This CDR3 has 13 residues. Germline V lookup: CDR1 SQVTM, CDR2 ANQGSEA. The chain's CDR3 is CSVGGRAHNEQFF. The CDR3 DNA is TGCAGCGTTGGGGGGAGGGCCCACAATGAGCAGTTCTTC.

This clone has more than one count but fewer than ten. CDR3: CASSPGAWTSREKLFF. The CDR3 nucleotides read TGTGCCAGCTCACCAGGGGCATGGACGAGTCGTGAAAAACTGTTTTTT. This chain uses TRBV18 with TRBJ1-4; a weak D match, TRBD1 (5 bases). Germline V gene lookup returns CDR1 KGHSH and CDR2 LQKENI. V was trimmed by 2 bases and J by 7 bases, leaving 17 bases between them. The CDR3 has 16 residues.

J is TRBJ2-7 and V is TRBV7-8, with D tentatively TRBD2 (6 bases). Trimming left V 6 bases short and J 2 bases short, with 23 bases between. Germline loops: CDR1 SGHVS, CDR2 FQNEAQ. The CDR3 is 17 residues long. The CDR3 DNA reads as TGTGCCAGCAGACGAACAGGCCGGAGTAGCGGAACCTACGAGCAGTACTTC. It encodes CASRRTGRSSGTYEQYF. Together with reference TRBV7-8 and TRBJ2-7, the CDR3 gives the full variable domain: GAGVSQSPRYKVAKRGQDVALRCDPISGHVSLFWYQQALGQGPEFLTYFQNEAQLDKSGLPSDRFFAERPEGSVSTLKIQRTQQEDSAVYLCASRRTGRSSGTYEQYFGPGTRLTVT.

J is TRBJ2-7 and V is TRBV5-1; 10 bases align to TRBD2. Germline V CDR1 and CDR2: SGHRS, YFSETQ. The trim removed 4 bases at V and 0 bases at J, leaving 4 bases unmatched. The CDR3 has 15 amino acids. The CDR3 region has the DNA TGCGCCAGCAGCCCTAGCGGGGGAAGCTCCTACGAGCAGTACTTC. Encoded protein: CASSPSGGSSYEQYF.

This chain uses TRBV4-1 with TRBJ2-7; weak D call: TRBD1 (6 bases). V was cut by 0 bases and J by 2 bases, with 11 bases left in between. Per the germline V gene, CDR1 is MGHRA and CDR2 is YSYEKL. This CDR3 has 15 amino acids. CDR3 nucleotides: TGCGCCAGCAGCCAAGAAGGGGACATTGCCTACGAGCAGTACTTC. Its protein is CASSQEGDIAYEQYF.

The chain links TRBV7-9 to TRBJ1-1, with no clear D. The CDR3 has 12 residues. V was pared by 2 bases and J by 8 bases, with 9 bases between. The germline V gene encodes CDR1 SEHNR and CDR2 FQNEAQ (reference sequence). CDR3 bases: TGTGCCAGCAGCTTATTACGGGAGGAAGCTTTCTTT. It is translated as CASSLLREEAFF.